Below, one T cell receptor beta chain is given with its context. What it binds is unknown. Using immunoSEQ multiplex PCR, the repertoire was profiled, and TCRdb retains in-frame clones only, with some absent. The sample has tens of thousands of clones, 90% to 95% seen once. This entry is derived from a study of siplizumab effects on memory and regulatory T cells. Study-level findings and limits: Roughly 75-96% of dividing CD4+ or CD8+ clones were without an attributable naive or memory phenotype.

The V and J ends lost 0 bases and 6 bases respectively, with 6 bases between them. The CDR3 runs 13 residues. CDR1 and CDR2 (germline): SGHDT, YYEEEE. V gene TRBV5-6 combines with J gene TRBJ1-4, with TRBD1 as a possible D gene (6 bases). The receptor was isolated from a human donor in good health. Sequenced input: CD8+ T cells sorted from blood. In nucleotides, the CDR3 is TGTGCCAGCAGCTTGGCAGGGGATGAAAAACTGTTTTTT. Protein: CASSLAGDEKLFF.